Following are 16 T cell receptor beta chains from one sample sequenced in a study of cytomegalovirus exposure and HLA in healthy donors. A multiplex PCR was run with 60 Vbeta primers and 13 Jbeta primers. The table came from immunoSEQ multiplex PCR; TCRdb's copy has only in-frame clones and leaves some out. The data contain about 190,000 clones, over 80% of them singletons. Material: PBMCs. All receptors come from a man aged 30 to 39 in good health and CMV-seronegative.

The chain has TRBV19 and TRBJ1-5; TRBD1 matches 8 bases. The V segment lost 5 bases and the J segment 7 bases; nucleotides outside the gene matches: 10. This CDR3 is 15 amino acids long. CDR1 and CDR2 from the germline V gene are LNHDA and SQIVND (reference sequence). For the CDR3, the DNA is TGTGCCAGTAGTCCCACCGGGACAGGATCCCAGCCCCAGCATTTT. Its translation is CASSPTGTGSQPQHF. The full variable domain, its missing parts supplied by reference TRBV19 and TRBJ1-5, is DGGITQSPKYLFRKEGQNVTLSCEQNLNHDAMYWYRQDPGQGLRLIYYSQIVNDFQKGDIAEGYSVSREKKESFPLTVTSAQKNPTAFYLCASSPTGTGSQPQHFGDGTRLSIL.

This clone has a single count. The rearrangement links TRBV4-1 to TRBJ2-1; TRBD1 is a possible D gene (5 bases). The CDR3 sequence is 13 residues long. Germline V gene lookup returns CDR1 MGHRA and CDR2 YSYEKL. Trimming removed 3 bases at V and 12 bases at J, with 15 bases between. CDR3 region: CASSQPAGFRQFF. CDR3 coding DNA: TGCGCCAGCAGCCAGCCAGCAGGGTTTCGGCAGTTCTTC.

The chain links TRBV30 to TRBJ1-2; no reliable D call. The V end lost 2 bases, the J end lost 5 bases, and 9 bases lay between the germline ends. CDR1 and CDR2 (germline): GTSNPN, SVGIG (reference sequence). CDR3 size: 12 residues. The CDR3: CAWSSLSYGYTF. DNA for the CDR3: TGTGCCTGGAGTAGCCTTTCGTATGGCTACACCTTC.

The chain uses TRBV6-5 and TRBJ1-2; the match to TRBD1 covers 8 bases. Losses at the gene ends were 2 bases for V and 4 bases for J; bases not matched to a gene: 6. The CDR3 contains 15 residues. Germline CDR1 is MNHEY and CDR2 is SVGAGI. In nucleotides, the CDR3 is TGTGCCAGCAGTTACAAGGGACAGGCGATCTATGGCTACACCTTC. This codes for CASSYKGQAIYGYTF.

The chain joins TRBV9 to TRBJ1-2; 7 bases fit TRBD1. The CDR3 sequence is 16 residues long. Germline-derived CDR1 and CDR2 are SGDLS and YYNGEE. The V gene end was trimmed by 1 base and the J gene end by 8 bases; junction bases not matched to a gene: 14. The DNA for the CDR3 is TGTGCCAGCAGCGTATCAACGGCCGACAGGGCGAGGGGCTACACCTTC. This translates into CASSVSTADRARGYTF.

The rearrangement joins TRBV6-5 to TRBJ2-5; D not resolved. The J call is in doubt because the DNA end fits TRBJ2-7 better. The germline V gene encodes CDR1 MNHEY and CDR2 SVGAGI. CDR3 size: 15 residues. This CDR3 reads CASSYSIEPPYEQYF. The CDR3 region has the DNA TGTGCCAGCAGTTACTCGATAGAACCTCCCTACGAGCAGTACTTC.

This clone appeared once. This chain connects TRBV29-1 to TRBJ2-7; the D gene is possibly TRBD1 (6 bases). The CDR3 runs to 14 residues. Looked up from germline, CDR1 is SQVTM and CDR2 is ANQGSEA. The ends were cut back, 4 bases at V and 2 bases at J, with 15 bases in the middle. The CDR3 loop reads CSVVPAQGTYEQYF. Here the CDR3 DNA reads TGCAGCGTTGTCCCGGCGCAGGGGACCTACGAGCAGTACTTC.

The chain links TRBV19 to TRBJ1-5; a possible D gene is TRBD1 (5 bases). Germline CDR1 and CDR2: LNHDA and SQIVND (reference sequence). V lost 5 bases, J lost 0 bases, and 11 bases lay in between. CDR3 length: 15 amino acids. The CDR3 loop reads CASSFGQVSNQPQHF. The DNA for the CDR3 is TGTGCCAGTAGTTTCGGACAAGTTAGCAATCAGCCCCAGCATTTT. Full variable domain (outside the CDR3, taken from reference TRBV19 and TRBJ1-5): DGGITQSPKYLFRKEGQNVTLSCEQNLNHDAMYWYRQDPGQGLRLIYYSQIVNDFQKGDIAEGYSVSREKKESFPLTVTSAQKNPTAFYLCASSFGQVSNQPQHFGDGTRLSIL.

This chain connects TRBV6-5 to TRBJ2-7; 14 bases map to TRBD2. The CDR3 spans 15 residues. Trimming removed 4 bases from V and 3 bases from J; junction bases left unmatched: 2. The germline gives CDR1 MNHEY, CDR2 SVGAGI. Here the CDR3 reads CASSSGLAGVYEQYF. DNA for the CDR3: TGTGCCAGCAGTTCGGGACTAGCGGGGGTCTACGAGCAGTACTTC.

As for this clone: One end of the junction does not line up with germline, which may come from a read error. The chain recombines TRBV18 with TRBJ2-3; no clear D gene. Germline V gives CDR1 KGHSH, CDR2 LQKENI. The CDR3 has 18 residues. The CDR3 sequence: CASSPDAGLFRTTDAQYF. CDR3 DNA sequence: TGTGCCAGCTCACCAGACGCTGGGTTATTCCGAACCACAGATGCGCAGTATTTT.

The sample holds one count of this clone. V is TRBV9 and J is TRBJ2-3, with 9 bases that match TRBD1. The CDR3 totals 15 residues. The V gene end was trimmed by 2 bases and the J gene end by 4 bases; junction bases not matched to a gene: 5. Germline V gives CDR1 SGDLS, CDR2 YYNGEE. CDR3 nucleotide sequence: TGTGCCAGCAGCGTCGGGACAGGGAGGGCAGATACGCAGTATTTT. Residues: CASSVGTGRADTQYF.

The V gene is TRBV4-1, the J gene TRBJ2-1, with 9 bases fitting TRBD2. CDR3 size: 15 residues. After removal of 0 bases from V and 9 bases from J, the junction contained 6 bases not matched to a gene. Germline CDR1 MGHRA, CDR2 YSYEKL. The CDR3, as DNA: TGCGCCAGCAGCCAAGAAGCTAGCGGGGCGCTTGAGCAGTTCTTC. This sequence encodes CASSQEASGALEQFF.

The chain uses TRBV28 and TRBJ2-1; 7 positions agree with TRBD1. V shed 7 bases, J shed 8 bases, and the junction held 2 bases outside the gene matches. Looked up from germline, CDR1 is MDHEN and CDR2 is SYDVKM. This CDR3 spans 11 amino acids. The CDR3 sequence is CASIQGHEQFF. CDR3 nucleotide sequence: TGTGCCAGCATACAGGGGCATGAGCAGTTCTTC.

This rearrangement joins TRBV6-5 to TRBJ2-5, with D possibly being TRBD1 (5 bases). V lost 9 bases and J 2 bases, leaving 13 bases between the germline ends. The CDR3 sequence is 13 residues long. Per germline, CDR1 MNHEY and CDR2 SVGAGI. Written as DNA, the CDR3 is TGTGCCAGTATGAGCAGGGCTCAAGAGACCCAGTACTTC. Translated: CASMSRAQETQYF.

This clone was seen a few times. The chain links TRBV7-9 to TRBJ1-2, with D possibly TRBD1 on 5 matching bases. Trimming shortened V by 7 bases and J by 1 base, and 13 bases separated the two germline ends. Germline CDR1 reads SEHNR; CDR2 reads FQNEAQ (reference sequence). This CDR3 is 14 amino acids long. This CDR3 is CASTLPGLNYGYTF. The DNA of the CDR3 is TGTGCCAGCACCCTGCCGGGACTTAACTATGGCTACACCTTC.

The chain links TRBV6-4 to TRBJ2-3, with D perhaps matching TRBD1 (6 bases). V was pared by 6 bases and J by 0 bases, with 10 bases between. Germline CDR1 reads MRHNA; CDR2 reads SNTAGT. There are 14 residues in the CDR3. The CDR3 nucleotides are TGTGCCAGCAGCCTGGACAGTAGCACAGATACGCAGTATTTT. Its translation: CASSLDSSTDTQYF.